This record looks at one TCR beta chain sequence and its context. What it recognizes is unknown. Trimming at V came to 2 bases and at J to 2 bases, leaving 7 bases not matched to a gene. The length of the CDR3 is 16 residues. Germline CDR1 is SGHTA and CDR2 is FQGTGA. These data originate in a study of cytomegalovirus exposure and HLA in healthy donors. Study-wide context: The 120 or so validation repertoires used a platform that matched the one used for the 666 first-cohort repertoires, as a later analysis reported. Study-level results: It was reportedly the case that the classifier diagnosed cytomegalovirus status with high specificity and sensitivity.

Sequenced by immunoSEQ multiplex PCR; TCRdb stores in-frame clones only, minus some. The top ten clones hold 6.5% to 8.5% of a sample with roughly 140,000 clones, about 91% of them seen once. The chain is built from TRBV7-3 and TRBJ2-7; 9 nucleotides agree with TRBD2. The sequence derives from a woman aged 18-29 years in good health and CMV-seropositive. The material sequenced was PBMCs. This CDR3 reads CASSLRAGGPAYEQYF. The CDR3, as DNA: TGTGCCAGCAGCTTACGGGCGGGGGGGCCCGCCTACGAGCAGTACTTC.